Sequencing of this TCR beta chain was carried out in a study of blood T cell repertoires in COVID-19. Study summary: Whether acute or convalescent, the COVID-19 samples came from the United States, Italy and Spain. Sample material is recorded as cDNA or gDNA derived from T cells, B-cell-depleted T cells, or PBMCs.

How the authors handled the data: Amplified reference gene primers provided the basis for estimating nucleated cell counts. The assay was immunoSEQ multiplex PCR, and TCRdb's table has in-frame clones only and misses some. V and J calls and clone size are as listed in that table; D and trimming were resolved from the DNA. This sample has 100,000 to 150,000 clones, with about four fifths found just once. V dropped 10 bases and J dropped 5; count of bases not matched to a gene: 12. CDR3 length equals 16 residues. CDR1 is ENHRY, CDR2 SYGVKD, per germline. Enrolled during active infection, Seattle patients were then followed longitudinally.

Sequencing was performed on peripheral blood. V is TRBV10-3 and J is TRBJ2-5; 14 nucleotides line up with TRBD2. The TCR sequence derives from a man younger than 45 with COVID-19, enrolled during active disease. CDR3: CASYSGLAGVGETQYF. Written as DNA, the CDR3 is TGTGCCAGTTACTCGGGACTAGCGGGAGTTGGGGAGACCCAGTACTTC.